The 6 T cell receptor beta chains listed next were all sequenced from one sample in a study of cytomegalovirus exposure and HLA in healthy donors (dated by TCRdb to 2017 to 2019). Libraries were prepared through the immunoSEQ multiplex PCR assay. For the multiplex PCR, a mixture combining 60 forward primers for TCR Vbeta segments and 13 reverse primers for TCR Jbeta segments was used. This immuneACCESS table, as held by TCRdb, lists in-frame sequences with V and J called but not all clones. Of the missing ones, under half trace to an unresolved V gene in checked studies; the others have no known cause. Present in this sample are about 90,000 clones, roughly 58% of which were seen just once. 4.5% to 7% of the sample is held by the ten biggest clonotypes. Sequenced: PBMCs. These receptor sequences come from a woman aged 25 to 45 in good health and CMV-seropositive.

This clone was found a few times. The gene calls are TRBV6-1 and TRBJ1-2, with TRBD1 matching over 7 bases. V lost 4 bases, J lost 8 bases, and 10 bases stayed unmatched. The CDR3 extends over 14 amino acids. The V gene's germline CDR1 is MNHNS and CDR2 SASEGT. The CDR3 is CASSGGQRFLGYTF. Here the CDR3 DNA reads TGTGCCAGCAGTGGGGGACAGCGATTCTTAGGCTACACCTTC.

V and J are TRBV28 and TRBJ1-4, with a possible D match to TRBD1 (6 bases). CDR1 is MDHEN and CDR2 is SYDVKM in the germline V gene. This CDR3 contains 12 residues. V was pared by 4 bases and J by 8 bases, with 8 bases between. The chain's CDR3 is CASSSTGEKLFF. Here the CDR3 DNA reads TGTGCCAGCAGTTCCACAGGGGAAAAACTGTTTTTT.

CDR3 loop: CASSEIPGSYGYTF. The CDR3 nucleotides read TGTGCCAGCAGTGAAATACCAGGGTCCTATGGCTACACCTTC. The chain links TRBV6-1 to TRBJ1-2; weak D call: TRBD1 (5 bases). In germline, CDR1 is MNHNS, CDR2 SASEGT. This CDR3 has 14 amino acids. The V gene lost 2 bases and the J gene lost 4 bases, with 11 bases spanning the gap.

The chain has TRBV7-3 and TRBJ2-7; tentatively, D is TRBD1 (5 bases). Trimming cost V 2 bases and J 3 bases, with 11 bases left between them. The V gene's germline CDR1 is SGHTA and CDR2 FQGTGA. The CDR3 has 14 residues. The CDR3 coding sequence is TGTGCCAGCAGCTTACAGGGCCAAGGCTACGAGCAGTACTTC. It encodes CASSLQGQGYEQYF.

The chain combines TRBV30 with TRBJ2-1; tentatively, D is TRBD2 (6 bases). The V and J ends lost 2 bases and 12 bases respectively, with 11 bases between them. Germline V CDR1 and CDR2: GTSNPN, SVGIG (reference sequence). This CDR3 spans 11 amino acids. The CDR3 spells CAWSTLGGQFF. CDR3 DNA: TGTGCCTGGAGTACCCTCGGGGGGCAGTTCTTC.

Of note for this clone: Germline is not matched at one junction end, which may reflect a read error. The chain has TRBV5-1 and TRBJ1-2; unclear D gene. This CDR3 spans 14 amino acids. Germline-derived CDR1 and CDR2 are SGHRS and YFSETQ. The chain's CDR3 is CASSLARMGYGYPF. CDR3 sequence (DNA): TGCGCCAGCAGCTTGGCCAGGATGGGCTATGGCTACCCCTTC. The full variable domain, in which reference TRBV5-1 and TRBJ1-2 provide the parts outside the CDR3, is KAGVTQTPRYLIKTRGQQVTLSCSPISGHRSVSWYQQTPGQGLQFLFEYFSETQRNKGNFPGRFSGRQFSNSRSEMNVSTLELGDSALYLCASSLARMGYGYPFGSGTRLTVV.